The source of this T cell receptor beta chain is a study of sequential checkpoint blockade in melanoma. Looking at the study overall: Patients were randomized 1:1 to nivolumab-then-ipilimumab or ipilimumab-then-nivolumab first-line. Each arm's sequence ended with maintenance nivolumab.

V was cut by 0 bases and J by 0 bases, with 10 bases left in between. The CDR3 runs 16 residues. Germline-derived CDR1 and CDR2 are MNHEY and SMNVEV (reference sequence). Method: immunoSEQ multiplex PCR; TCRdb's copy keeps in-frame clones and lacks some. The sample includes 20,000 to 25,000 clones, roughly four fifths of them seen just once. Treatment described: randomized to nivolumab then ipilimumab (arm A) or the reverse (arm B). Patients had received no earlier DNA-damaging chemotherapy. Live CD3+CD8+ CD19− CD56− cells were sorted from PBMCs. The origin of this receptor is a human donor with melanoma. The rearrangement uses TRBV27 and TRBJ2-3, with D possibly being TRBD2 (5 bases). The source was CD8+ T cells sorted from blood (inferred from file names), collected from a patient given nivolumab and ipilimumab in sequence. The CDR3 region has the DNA TGTGCCAGCAGTTTATCGTCCAGCGGAAGCACAGATACGCAGTATTTT. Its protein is CASSLSSSGSTDTQYF.